The clone carrying this T cell receptor beta chain was seen a handful of times. Its target is unknown. The length of the CDR3 is 15 residues. The germline V and J ends were trimmed by 4 bases and 4 bases, with 14 bases remaining between them. Per the germline V gene, CDR1 is ENHRY and CDR2 is SYGVKD. This specimen comes from a study of T-cell reconstitution after alpha-beta-depleted transplantation in children. General study points: At one year after transplant, newly produced T cells mostly accounted for T-cell counts and diversity.

Unique molecular identifiers were used in preparing the TCRbeta library. TCRdb re-called the PCR reads through MiXCR, storing one row per CDR3 protein. The sample includes 700,000 to 950,000 distinct CDR3 sequences, about 15% seen only once; the top ten take approximately 5%. Sequenced material: PBMCs, mostly from graft donor cells, taken 360 days after TCRalphabeta/CD19-depleted stem cell transplant. The receptor's source is a male patient aged 10-17 years who had a stem cell transplant for acute lymphoblastic leukemia, so the T cells may come from the graft donor. The J gene is TRBJ2-1, the V gene TRBV10-3; D not resolved. The DNA for the CDR3 is TGTGCCATCAGTGCCGCGGAACCTAGATACAATGAGCAGTTCTTC. Translation: CAISAAEPRYNEQFF.